The 8 T cell receptor beta chains given below trace back to one sample, sequenced in a study of T cell changes during pregnancy in multiple sclerosis. Only in-frame clones appear in the TCRdb table, and some are missing; sequencing was by immunoSEQ multiplex PCR. Of about 70,000 clones listed, roughly nine tenths are singletons. Material: peripheral blood, obtained in the second trimester of pregnancy. The receptors stem from a female donor in good health, enrolled as a control in a pregnancy study.

This chain joins TRBV7-9 and TRBJ1-2; tentative D call: TRBD1 (6 bases). V lost 5 bases to trimming and J lost 6 bases, with 16 bases between them. Per the germline V gene, CDR1 is SEHNR and CDR2 is FQNEAQ (reference sequence). The CDR3 runs to 14 residues. CDR3 in amino acids: CASSQDRGANGYTF. The DNA of the CDR3 is TGTGCCAGCAGCCAAGATCGGGGGGCGAATGGCTACACCTTC.

This chain uses TRBV23-1 with TRBJ2-3; D uncertain. TRBV23-1 is an ORF, and what it does is uncertain. CDR3 length: 15 amino acids. V was cut by 0 bases and J by 4 bases, with 11 bases left in between. CDR3 protein: CASSQSADPPDTQYF. CDR3 bases: TGCGCCAGCAGTCAATCGGCGGATCCCCCAGATACGCAGTATTTT.

The gene calls are TRBV7-2 and TRBJ1-1; D is ambiguous. The V and J ends lost 5 bases and 2 bases respectively, with 12 bases between them. Germline CDR1 SGHTA, CDR2 FQGNSA. The CDR3 totals 14 residues. CDR3 in DNA: TGTGCCAGCAGCCAGCGGACGGGTAACACTGAAGCTTTCTTT. This sequence encodes CASSQRTGNTEAFF. Supplemented by reference TRBV7-2 and TRBJ1-1, the full variable domain reads GAGVSQSPSNKVTEKGKDVELRCDPISGHTALYWYRQSLGQGLEFLIYFQGNSAPDKSGLPSDRFSAERTGGSVSTLTIQRTQQEDSAVYLCASSQRTGNTEAFFGQGTRLTVV.

The chain joins TRBV5-6 to TRBJ1-4; D gene unclear. The CDR3 has 13 residues. Germline-derived CDR1 and CDR2 are SGHDT and YYEEEE. V dropped 2 bases and J dropped 5 bases, with 7 bases sitting between them. CDR3 loop: CASSLDGNEKLFF. CDR3 nucleotide sequence: TGTGCCAGCAGCTTAGACGGGAATGAAAAACTGTTTTTT.

V is TRBV9 and J is TRBJ1-2; D perhaps matches TRBD1 (5 bases). The germline V and J ends were trimmed by 3 bases and 0 bases, with 12 bases remaining between them. Germline lookup yields CDR1 SGDLS and CDR2 YYNGEE. This CDR3 has 15 residues. The CDR3 is CASSAFDSPNYGYTF. CDR3 in DNA: TGTGCCAGCAGCGCCTTCGACAGTCCTAACTATGGCTACACCTTC.

The CDR3 spells CASSQRTGTGFADTQYF. CDR3 coding DNA: TGTGCCAGCAGCCAGAGGACCGGGACAGGGTTCGCAGATACGCAGTATTTT. The gene calls are TRBV14 and TRBJ2-3; 9 nucleotides agree with TRBD1. The CDR3 sequence is 17 residues long. CDR1 SGHDN and CDR2 FVKESK come from the germline V gene. Trimming at V came to 3 bases and at J to 4 bases, leaving 11 bases not matched to a gene.

The V call is TRBV15, the J call TRBJ2-4; TRBD2 agrees at 11 bases. The junction had 8 bases not matched to a gene; V was cut back by 3 bases and J by 7 bases. This CDR3 is built from 16 residues. Looked up from germline, CDR1 is LNHNV and CDR2 is YYDKDF (reference sequence). The CDR3 coding sequence is TGTGCCACCAGCAGGAGTAGCGGGGGGGTAAGGAACATTCAGTACTTC. Its translation: CATSRSSGGVRNIQYF.

This chain uses TRBV7-2 with TRBJ2-6; D gene unclear. The length of the CDR3 is 15 residues. The V gene's germline CDR1 is SGHTA and CDR2 FQGNSA. V was clipped by 1 base and J by 6 bases, with 10 bases between them. CDR3 sequence: CASSLVRSLANVLTF. In DNA form, the CDR3 reads TGTGCCAGCAGCTTAGTCAGGTCTCTGGCCAACGTCCTGACTTTC.